The next 7 T cell receptor beta chains were all read from a single sample in a study of cytomegalovirus exposure and HLA in healthy donors. PCR involved 60 Vbeta and 13 Jbeta primers. Assay used: immunoSEQ multiplex PCR; TCRdb lists only in-frame clones, some missing. The sample lists about 150,000 clones; 77% were seen once. The sequenced sample consisted of PBMCs. These receptors were collected from a male donor in good health and CMV-seronegative.

J is TRBJ1-2 and V is TRBV28, with TRBD1 matching 9 bases. Germline CDR1 reads MDHEN; CDR2 reads SYDVKM. The J segment lost 7 bases and the V segment lost 7 bases, leaving 10 bases of the junction unmatched. The CDR3 totals 14 residues. Written as DNA, the CDR3 is TGTGCCAGCACCATCGGGACAGGGTTTAGTGGCTACACCTTC. This translates into CASTIGTGFSGYTF.

The chain is built from TRBV6-1 and TRBJ1-5, with TRBD1 matching 10 bases. Germline CDR1 MNHNS, CDR2 SASEGT. The CDR3 spans 19 residues. Trimming took 0 bases from V and 2 from J; bases not matched to a gene: 10. CDR3 in DNA: TGTGCCAGCAGTGAAGCGTCGGACAGGGGGACGAGGGGCAATCAGCCCCAGCATTTT. The encoded protein is CASSEASDRGTRGNQPQHF.

This clone was found once. In DNA, the CDR3 is TGTGCCAGCAGTCTCAGGGGGAGGCTCCTGACCGGGGAGCTGTTTTTT. It codes for CASSLRGRLLTGELFF. The chain combines TRBV28 with TRBJ2-2; D is perhaps TRBD1 (7 bases). CDR3 length equals 16 residues. CDR1 MDHEN and CDR2 SYDVKM come from the germline V gene. V was trimmed by 5 bases and J by 5 bases, leaving 18 bases between them.

This CDR3 is CASSYQSRGPQPQHF. CDR3 DNA: TGTGCCAGCAGTTACCAGTCGAGAGGCCCTCAGCCCCAGCATTTT. The chain recombines TRBV6-6 with TRBJ1-5; unclear D gene. Germline V gene data show CDR1 as MNHNY and CDR2 as SVGAGI (reference sequence). V lost 2 bases and J 6 bases, leaving 14 bases between the germline ends. The CDR3 is 15 residues long.

V gene TRBV6-1 combines with J gene TRBJ1-5; 10 bases fit TRBD1. Germline assignment: CDR1 MNHNS and CDR2 SASEGT. V was pared by 5 bases and J by 4 bases, with 2 bases of the junction left unmatched. CDR3 size: 14 residues. For the CDR3, the DNA is TGTGCCAGCAGTAGGGGACAGGGGAATCAGCCCCAGCATTTT. Protein sequence: CASSRGQGNQPQHF.

The rearrangement uses TRBV6-5 and TRBJ1-1; TRBD1 is a possible D gene (5 bases). The CDR3 totals 13 residues. The germline CDR1 and CDR2 sequences are MNHEY and SVGAGI. Trimming stripped 5 bases from V and 11 bases from J, with 18 bases between. The CDR3 nucleotides are TGTGCCAGCAGTAGTTCAGGATCGGGGGGGGCTTTCTTT. Translating it yields CASSSSGSGGAFF.

This clone was counted once. DNA of the CDR3: TGTGCCAGAAGCTTAAGGGGGGGGGATGTTGCAACTAATGAAAAACTGTTTTTT. It specifies CARSLRGGDVATNEKLFF. V gene TRBV5-3 combines with J gene TRBJ1-4; tentatively, D is TRBD1 (6 bases). TRBV5-3 is given ORF status, its function remaining uncertain. The CDR3 loop spans 18 amino acids. V lost 2 bases and J lost 0, with 17 bases in between.